The 19 T cell receptor beta chains below come from one sample, sequenced in a study of shared clonotypes between healthy human individuals. Some clones are missing from TCRdb's copy, which holds only in-frame ones; the method was immunoSEQ multiplex PCR. The data contain roughly 2.5 million clones, more than 80% of them singletons. What was sequenced was naive CD4+ T cells sorted from blood. The subset here: CD45RA+ positively selected. These receptors came from a man aged 18-30 years in good health.

The rearrangement joins TRBV11-2 to TRBJ2-5, with a weak D call TRBD2 (6 bases). This CDR3 spans 14 amino acids. Germline loops: CDR1 SGHAT, CDR2 FQNNGV. Trimming removed 3 bases from V and 2 bases from J, with 10 bases in between. The CDR3 loop reads CASSFGGAQETQYF. The CDR3 nucleotides are TGTGCCAGCAGCTTTGGCGGGGCTCAAGAGACCCAGTACTTC.

The CDR3 sequence: CASSPRTLGAYGYTF. The CDR3 coding sequence is TGTGCCAGTAGTCCGCGGACCCTCGGGGCCTATGGCTACACCTTC. The chain links TRBV19 to TRBJ1-2, with a possible D match to TRBD1 (5 bases). Between the trimmed V and J ends, which lost 5 bases and 4 bases, there was a span of 17 bases. This CDR3 spans 15 amino acids. Germline V gives CDR1 LNHDA, CDR2 SQIVND (reference sequence).

The chain couples TRBV5-4 to TRBJ1-4, with D possibly being TRBD1 (5 bases). The CDR3 is 17 amino acids. The germline V and J ends were trimmed by 0 bases and 0 bases, with 12 bases remaining between them. Germline V gene lookup returns CDR1 SGHNT and CDR2 YYREEE (reference sequence). CDR3 loop: CASSLDRRIATNEKLFF. CDR3 DNA: TGTGCCAGCAGCTTGGACAGGCGAATTGCAACTAATGAAAAACTGTTTTTT.

Regarding this clone: Other DNA sequences in the same sample also yield this CDR3. The chain couples TRBV7-9 to TRBJ2-1; a possible D gene is TRBD1 (5 bases). The CDR3 consists of 13 residues. CDR1 SEHNR and CDR2 FQNEAQ come from the germline V gene (reference sequence). V lost 5 bases and J 5 bases, leaving 10 bases between the germline ends. The CDR3, as DNA: TGTGCCAGCAGCCTTACAGGAAACAATGAGCAGTTCTTC. This codes for CASSLTGNNEQFF.

The rearrangement links TRBV30 to TRBJ2-6; maybe TRBD2 (7 bases). Germline V lookup: CDR1 GTSNPN, CDR2 SVGIG (reference sequence). The CDR3 contains 13 residues. The V end lost 5 bases, the J end lost 7 bases, and 12 bases lay between the germline ends. CDR3 sequence (DNA): TGTGCCTGGGCAGGGGAGGGAGCCAACGTCCTGACTTTC. Translated, it gives CAWAGEGANVLTF.

The chain links TRBV10-3 to TRBJ1-2, with TRBD1 matching 10 bases. The CDR3 has 14 amino acids. Germline CDR1 ENHRY, CDR2 SYGVKD. Trimming at V came to 2 bases and at J to 8 bases, leaving 5 bases not matched to a gene. For the CDR3, the DNA is TGTGCCATCAGTGAGGAGACAGGGGGCTACGGCTACACCTTC. This encodes CAISEETGGYGYTF.

This chain links TRBV19 with TRBJ2-2, with D possibly called TRBD1 or TRBD2 (5 bases each). Per germline, CDR1 LNHDA and CDR2 SQIVND (reference sequence). The CDR3 extends over 13 amino acids. Trimming shortened V by 3 bases and J by 7 bases, and 9 bases separated the two germline ends. The CDR3 sequence is CASSISGSGELFF. The CDR3 DNA follows: TGTGCCAGTAGTATTTCAGGGAGCGGGGAGCTGTTTTTT.

The chain links TRBV19 to TRBJ1-2; D unresolved. Germline V gives CDR1 LNHDA, CDR2 SQIVND (reference sequence). Trimming took off 8 bases at V and 8 bases at J, with 12 bases between the two ends. The CDR3 has 11 amino acids. The CDR3 protein is CASSGTRGYTF. The CDR3 bases are TGTGCCAGTTCGGGTACGCGGGGCTACACCTTC.

This clone was picked up a small number of times. The chain links TRBV7-9 to TRBJ2-5; D is perhaps TRBD2 (5 bases). The germline gives CDR1 SEHNR, CDR2 FQNEAQ (reference sequence). V lost 5 bases to trimming and J lost 5 bases, with 24 bases between them. The CDR3 contains 17 residues. CDR3 protein: CASSPGDEREIRETQYF. CDR3 DNA: TGTGCCAGCAGCCCCGGAGATGAGAGGGAGATTCGGGAGACCCAGTACTTC.

The rearrangement uses TRBV4-1 and TRBJ2-6; D is possibly TRBD1 (6 bases). The CDR3 is 17 residues long. CDR1 and CDR2 (germline): MGHRA, YSYEKL. V was cut by 0 bases and J by 4 bases, with 13 bases left in between. CDR3 sequence: CASSQDHGGPGANVLTF. For the CDR3, the DNA is TGCGCCAGCAGCCAAGATCATGGGGGCCCAGGGGCCAACGTCCTGACTTTC.

About this clone itself: Other nucleotide sequences from this sample produce the same CDR3. CDR3 amino acids: CASSSDGLSYGYTF. CDR3 nucleotides: TGCGCCAGCAGCTCCGACGGACTGAGCTATGGCTACACCTTC. This chain uses TRBV5-1 with TRBJ1-2; D not resolved. CDR3 size: 14 residues. V shed 3 bases and J shed 4 bases, with 13 bases lying between them. CDR1 and CDR2 (germline): SGHRS, YFSETQ.

This sequence joins TRBV5-1 and TRBJ2-3; D is ambiguous. The CDR3 length is 12 residues. Trimming shortened V by 5 bases and J by 0 bases, and 4 bases separated the two germline ends. The germline V gene has CDR1 SGHRS and CDR2 YFSETQ. CDR3 sequence reads: CASRGSTDTQYF. As DNA, the CDR3 is TGCGCCAGCAGGGGAAGCACAGATACGCAGTATTTT.

This chain joins TRBV5-1 and TRBJ1-2; D remains unclear. The CDR3 has 13 residues. Germline values: CDR1 SGHRS, CDR2 YFSETQ. Trimming cost V 0 bases and J 5 bases, with 8 bases left between them. The CDR3 loop is CASSLAQKYGYTF. As DNA, the CDR3 is TGCGCCAGCAGCTTGGCCCAGAAATATGGCTACACCTTC.

The rearrangement links TRBV18 to TRBJ2-2; 8 bases are shared with TRBD2. V lost 3 bases and J lost 0; bases outside the gene matches: 0. The CDR3 has 15 residues. Germline values: CDR1 KGHSH, CDR2 LQKENI. This CDR3 is CASSPTSANTGELFF. The DNA of the CDR3 is TGTGCCAGCTCACCGACTAGCGCGAACACCGGGGAGCTGTTTTTT. Full variable domain (remainder filled in from reference TRBV18 and TRBJ2-2): NAGVMQNPRHLVRRRGQEARLRCSPMKGHSHVYWYRQLPEEGLKFMVYLQKENIIDESGMPKERFSAEFPKEGPSILRIQQVVRGDSAAYFCASSPTSANTGELFFGEGSRLTVL.

The genes are TRBV7-2 and TRBJ2-7; TRBD2 is a possible D gene (5 bases). The CDR3 has 15 residues. Between the trimmed V and J ends, which lost 2 bases and 2 bases, there was a span of 13 bases. Germline loops: CDR1 SGHTA, CDR2 FQGNSA. CDR3 amino acids: CASSLTGIDPYEQYF. The CDR3 DNA reads as TGTGCCAGCAGCTTAACCGGGATAGACCCCTACGAGCAGTACTTC.

The V gene is TRBV18, the J gene TRBJ1-1; 7 positions match TRBD1. J gave up 7 bases and V 4 bases, and 3 bases lay outside the gene matches. This CDR3 region has 12 residues. Germline CDR1 reads KGHSH; CDR2 reads LQKENI. CDR3 sequence reads: CASSHGTDEAFF. CDR3 nucleotide sequence: TGTGCCAGCTCACACGGGACAGATGAAGCTTTCTTT.

The rearrangement joins TRBV7-2 to TRBJ2-4; 11 nucleotides align to TRBD2. V was clipped by 5 bases and J by 3 bases; unmatched bases: 6. CDR3 length equals 16 residues. Germline values: CDR1 SGHTA, CDR2 FQGNSA. CDR3 nucleotides: TGTGCCAGCAGCCGACTAGCGGGATCAGTCAAAAACATTCAGTACTTC. It codes for CASSRLAGSVKNIQYF.

The genes are TRBV7-2 and TRBJ2-7; D is possibly TRBD1 (6 bases). V lost 4 bases, J lost 4 bases, and 17 bases lay in between. CDR3 size: 15 residues. Germline CDR1 SGHTA, CDR2 FQGNSA. For the CDR3, the DNA is TGTGCCAGCAGCTCACAGGGCGCGGTAGGGTACGAGCAGTACTTC. Protein sequence: CASSSQGAVGYEQYF.

CDR3 sequence reads: CASSLGLAGTRSYNEQFF. DNA for the CDR3: TGCGCCAGCAGCTTGGGCCTAGCGGGGACCCGCTCCTACAATGAGCAGTTCTTC. The chain uses TRBV5-1 and TRBJ2-1, with 9 bases fitting TRBD2. From germline, CDR1 is SGHRS and CDR2 YFSETQ. The CDR3 loop spans 18 amino acids. Trimming took 0 bases from V and 0 from J; bases not matched to a gene: 7.